This T cell receptor (beta chain) emerged from a study of vaccination effects on CD4 cells after COVID-19. With respect to this clone: Antigen specificity is unknown.

Trimming removed 8 bases at V and 4 bases at J, with 9 bases between. Germline CDR1 MNHEY, CDR2 SVGAGI. The CDR3 loop spans 13 amino acids. Prior to sequencing, the ViraFEST assay stimulated PBMC with viral peptide pools, which expanded the antigen-specific CD4+ T cells. With more than 9 days of culture completed, CD4+ T cells were isolated. Vaccine recipients, nucleocapsid antibody negative, had no prior SARS-CoV-2 infection. TCRdb's table, derived via immunoSEQ multiplex PCR, lists solely in-frame clones and lacks some. The sample carries about 28,000 clones, over 70% recorded once. This chain joins TRBV6-5 and TRBJ1-6; D unresolved. This specimen consisted of CD4+ T cells from PBMCs cultured with SARS-CoV-2 spike peptides, obtained before COVID-19 vaccination. The receptor comes from a human donor who received a COVID-19 vaccine. In DNA form, the CDR3 reads TGTGCCAGCGCTGCCGGTTATAATTCACCCCTCCACTTT. It specifies CASAAGYNSPLHF.